The clone carrying this T cell receptor (beta chain) was picked up a small number of times. The antigen remains undetermined. J gave up 8 bases and V 6 bases, and 13 bases lay outside the gene matches. This CDR3 contains 14 residues. Per the germline V gene, CDR1 is SGHDT and CDR2 is YYEEEE. The PCR was carried out with 60 Vbeta primers and 13 Jbeta primers. Here immunoSEQ multiplex PCR was the method, and the copy in TCRdb shows in-frame clones only, minus some. Of under 200,000 clones listed, roughly 80% were seen once; the top ten hold over 1%. This entry is derived from a study of cytomegalovirus exposure and HLA in healthy donors. Study-wide results and limits: A few V segments could not be told apart, such as TRBV6-2 and TRBV6-3, and were left out.

It was healthy bone marrow donors who served as donors. The donors, nominally healthy at sampling, likely had unrecorded immune exposures. This TCR was sampled from a woman between 50 and 59 years old in good health and CMV-seronegative. Material for sequencing was PBMCs. The V call is TRBV5-6, the J call TRBJ1-2, with 7 bases fitting TRBD1. Written as DNA, the CDR3 is TGTGCCAGCATCGAGACAGGGCTGGAGGGGGGCTACACCTTC. Translation: CASIETGLEGGYTF. Drawing the rest from reference TRBV5-6 and TRBJ1-2, the complete variable domain is DAGVTQSPTHLIKTRGQQVTLRCSPKSGHDTVSWYQQALGQGPQFIFQYYEEEERQRGNFPDRFSGHQFPNYSSELNVNALLLGDSALYLCASIETGLEGGYTFGSGTRLTVV.